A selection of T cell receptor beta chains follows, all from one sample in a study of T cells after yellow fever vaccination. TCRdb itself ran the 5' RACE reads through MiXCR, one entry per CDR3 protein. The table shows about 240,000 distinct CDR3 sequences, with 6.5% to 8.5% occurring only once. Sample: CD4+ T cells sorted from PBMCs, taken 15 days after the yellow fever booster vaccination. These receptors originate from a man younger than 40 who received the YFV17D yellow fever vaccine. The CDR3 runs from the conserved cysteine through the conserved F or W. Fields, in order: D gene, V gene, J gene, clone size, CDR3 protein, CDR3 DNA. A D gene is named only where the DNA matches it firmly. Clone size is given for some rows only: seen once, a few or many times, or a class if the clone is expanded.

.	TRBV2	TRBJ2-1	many	CASSEMASINEQFF	TGTGCCAGCAGTGAAATGGCTAGTATAAATGAGCAGTTCTTC
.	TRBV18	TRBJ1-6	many	CASSSGTANSPLHF	TGTGCCAGCTCATCCGGGACGGCTAATTCACCCCTCCACTTT
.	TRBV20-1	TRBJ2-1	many	CSARVPGGAEQFF	TGCAGTGCTAGGGTCCCTGGAGGGGCTGAGCAGTTCTTC
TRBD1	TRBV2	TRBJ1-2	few	CASSEGTGYGYTF	TGTGCCAGCAGTGAGGGGACAGGGTATGGCTACACCTTC
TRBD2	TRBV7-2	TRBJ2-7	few	CASSPAGTRYEQYF	TGTGCCAGCAGCCCAGCGGGAACTCGCTACGAGCAGTACTTC
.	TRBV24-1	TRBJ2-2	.	CATSDFRVNTGELFF	TGTGCCACCAGTGATTTTAGAGTGAACACCGGGGAGCTGTTTTTT
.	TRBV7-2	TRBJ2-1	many	CASSSSESSYNEQFF	TGTGCCAGCAGCTCTAGCGAAAGCTCCTACAATGAGCAGTTCTTC
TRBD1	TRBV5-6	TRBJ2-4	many	CASSLGLRDRGFQYF	TGTGCCAGCAGCTTGGGTCTCCGGGACAGGGGTTTTCAGTACTTC
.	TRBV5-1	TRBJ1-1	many	CASSSEMNTEAFF	TGCGCCAGCAGCTCGGAGATGAACACTGAAGCTTTCTTT
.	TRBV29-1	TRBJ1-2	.	CSVVGGPASYYGYTF	TGCAGCGTTGTGGGGGGGCCCGCTTCTTACTATGGCTACACCTTC
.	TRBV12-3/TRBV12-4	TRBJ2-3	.	CASSYMTSTDTQYF	TGTGCCAGCAGTTATATGACTAGCACAGATACGCAGTATTTT
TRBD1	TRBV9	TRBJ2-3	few	CASSPGQLTDTQYF	TGTGCCAGCAGCCCGGGACAGCTCACAGATACGCAGTATTTT
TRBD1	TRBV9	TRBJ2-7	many	CASSATGGPYEQYF	TGTGCCAGCAGCGCGACAGGGGGCCCCTACGAGCAGTACTTC
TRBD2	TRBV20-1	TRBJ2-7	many	CSASRGEGEQYF	TGCAGTGCTAGCAGAGGGGAGGGCGAGCAGTACTTC
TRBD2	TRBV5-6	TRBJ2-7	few	CASSFYSGSVYEQYF	TGTGCCAGCAGCTTTTATAGCGGGAGTGTTTATGAGCAGTACTTC
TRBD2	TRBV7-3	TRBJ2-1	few	CASSLRDGRREGLDEQFF	TGTGCCAGCAGCTTAAGAGATGGGCGGCGGGAGGGCCTCGATGAGCAGTTCTTC
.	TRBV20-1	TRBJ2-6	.	CSARKSGTERSGANVLTF	TGCAGTGCTAGAAAATCGGGGACCGAAAGATCTGGGGCCAACGTCCTGACTTTC
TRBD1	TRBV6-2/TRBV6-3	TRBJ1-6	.	CASRLDRRESPLHF	TGTGCCAGCAGACTGGACAGGCGGGAGTCACCCCTCCACTTT
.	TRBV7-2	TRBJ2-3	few	CASSLGSGPDTQYF	TGTGCCAGCAGCTTGGGCAGCGGGCCAGATACGCAGTATTTT
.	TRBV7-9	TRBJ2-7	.	CASTGDVTATYEQYF	TGTGCCAGCACCGGGGACGTAACTGCCACCTACGAGCAGTACTTC
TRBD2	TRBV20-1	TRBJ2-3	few	CSASGTKGAGGPDTQYF	TGCAGTGCTAGCGGGACTAAAGGAGCGGGAGGCCCAGATACGCAGTATTTT
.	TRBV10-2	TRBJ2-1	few	CASRVGGRNEQFF	TGCGCCAGCAGAGTGGGCGGGCGTAATGAGCAGTTCTTC
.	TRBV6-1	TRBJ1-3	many	CASFSVISGNTIYF	TGTGCCAGCTTCTCCGTAATCTCTGGAAACACCATATATTTT
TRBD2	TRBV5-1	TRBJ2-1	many	CASSQIAGISNEQFF	TGCGCCAGCAGCCAAATAGCGGGAATATCCAATGAGCAGTTCTTC
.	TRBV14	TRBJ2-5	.	CASSGSSQETQYF	TGTGCCAGCAGCGGGAGTTCCCAAGAGACCCAGTACTTC
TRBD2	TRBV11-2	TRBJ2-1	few	CASSLLAGGPPLLTSYNEQFF	TGTGCCAGCAGCTTACTAGCGGGAGGTCCCCCACTATTGACCTCCTACAATGAGCAGTTCTTC
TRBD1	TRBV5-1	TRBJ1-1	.	CASSKQGGTEAFF	TGCGCCAGCAGTAAACAGGGGGGCACTGAAGCTTTCTTT